This TCR beta chain was recovered during a study of blood T cells in healthy people across ages. Points from the study as a whole: Age advanced and TCR beta diversity per million T cells fell, roughly linearly.

Through a sample-barcoded 5' primer and a J-beta primer mix, a second PCR was run for roughly 6 to 12 cycles. Via MiXCR, TCRdb re-called the 5' RACE reads, giving one row per CDR3 protein. This sample has 710,000 or so distinct CDR3 sequences, with about a third found just once. There are many counts of this clonotype. Its antigen is unidentified. The CDR3 loop spans 16 amino acids. J lost 8 bases, V lost 2 bases, and 12 bases had no gene match. Germline assignment: CDR1 SGDLS and CDR2 YYNGEE. The sequencing input was blood. This receptor was taken from a woman older than 75 in good health. The J gene is TRBJ1-2, the V gene TRBV9, with 10 bases aligning to TRBD1. The CDR3 loop reads CASSVTPGQGLEGYTF. CDR3 in DNA: TGTGCCAGCAGCGTTACGCCGGGACAGGGGCTTGAGGGCTACACCTTC.